This TCR beta chain was found in a study of a mutant IDH1 vaccine in newly diagnosed glioma. Background on the study: Those enrolled had earlier been treated with radiotherapy, temozolomide, or both, mostly both. The study's findings and limits: No link was apparently found between pseudoprogression and changes in top peripheral T cell clonotypes.

The repertoire was sequenced with immunoSEQ multiplex PCR; TCRdb's copy has only in-frame clones and lacks some. The table has some 50,000 clones, approximately 92% seen once. The time point denotes: week 35, safety follow-up. Each dose of the vaccine consisted of 300 ug of mutant IDH1 20-mer peptide, with topical imiquimod. Worth noting for this clone: Antigen: not known.

Sequences were derived from PBMCs, sampled from a glioma patient whose treatment included an IDH1 peptide vaccine. The receptor was derived from a man aged 45-60 years with glioma.

Here the CDR3 DNA reads TGTGCCAGCAGCCCACGGACAGCTTTTAATGAAAAACTGTTTTTT. It codes for CASSPRTAFNEKLFF. The gene calls are TRBV7-8 and TRBJ1-4, with a tentative D call TRBD1 (6 bases). The CDR3 extends over 15 amino acids. Germline-derived CDR1 and CDR2 are SGHVS and FQNEAQ. Trimming took 5 bases from V and 4 from J, leaving 14 bases between them.